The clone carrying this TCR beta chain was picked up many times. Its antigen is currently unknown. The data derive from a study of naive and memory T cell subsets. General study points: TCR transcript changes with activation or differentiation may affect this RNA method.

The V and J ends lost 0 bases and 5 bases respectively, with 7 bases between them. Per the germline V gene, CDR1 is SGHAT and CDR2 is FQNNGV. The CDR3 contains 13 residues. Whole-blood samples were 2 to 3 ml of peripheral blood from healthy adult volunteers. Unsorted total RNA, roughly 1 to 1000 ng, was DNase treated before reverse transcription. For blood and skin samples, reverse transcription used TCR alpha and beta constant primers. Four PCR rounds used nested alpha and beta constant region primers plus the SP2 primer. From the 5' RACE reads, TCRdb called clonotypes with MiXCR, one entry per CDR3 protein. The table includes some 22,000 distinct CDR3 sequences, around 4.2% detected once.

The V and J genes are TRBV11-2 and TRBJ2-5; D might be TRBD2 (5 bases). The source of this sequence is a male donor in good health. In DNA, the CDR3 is TGTGCCAGCAGCTTAGATCGGAGGGAGACCCAGTACTTC. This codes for CASSLDRRETQYF.